This TCR beta chain was identified during a study of T-cell memory formation after mild COVID-19. On the study more broadly: Among the donors, TCR clusters were largely specific to each donor. Findings and limits, study-wide: A second wave of clones peaked on day 37, and their SARS-CoV-2 specificity went unconfirmed. The pre-infection memory compartment contained some responding clones, suggesting cross-reactive memory joined. Chiefly within CM and EM were the contracting CD4+ clones; CD8+ ones were within EMRA.

The CDR3 covers 14 residues. CDR1 is GTSNPN, CDR2 SVGIG, per germline (reference sequence). Trimming removed 2 bases from V and 4 bases from J, with 14 bases in between. Note on this clonotype: Antigen: not known.

TCRdb called the 5' RACE reads again in MiXCR, with one record for every CDR3 protein. The sample has approximately 260,000 distinct CDR3 sequences; under 20% are singletons. This sequence joins TRBV30 and TRBJ1-1, with D perhaps TRBD1 (5 bases). The sample comprised PBMCs or a T cell subset sorted from them (not recorded which). This TCR was recovered from a man younger than 30 who had mild COVID-19 (a few samples of this study predate the infection). Cell type and time point are not known. DNA of the CDR3: TGTGCCTGGAGTTTCCCAGGGAAGAGCACTGAAGCTTTCTTT. It specifies CAWSFPGKSTEAFF.